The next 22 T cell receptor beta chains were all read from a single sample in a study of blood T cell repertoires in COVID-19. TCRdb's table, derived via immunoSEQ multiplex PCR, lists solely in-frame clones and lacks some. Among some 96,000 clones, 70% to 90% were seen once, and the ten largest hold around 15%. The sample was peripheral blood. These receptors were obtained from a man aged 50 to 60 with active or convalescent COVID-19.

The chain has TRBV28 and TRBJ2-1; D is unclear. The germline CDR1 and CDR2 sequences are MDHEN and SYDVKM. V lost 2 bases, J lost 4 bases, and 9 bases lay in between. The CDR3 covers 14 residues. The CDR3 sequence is CASSLVSQYNEQFF. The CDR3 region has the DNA TGTGCCAGCAGTTTAGTCAGTCAATACAATGAGCAGTTCTTC.

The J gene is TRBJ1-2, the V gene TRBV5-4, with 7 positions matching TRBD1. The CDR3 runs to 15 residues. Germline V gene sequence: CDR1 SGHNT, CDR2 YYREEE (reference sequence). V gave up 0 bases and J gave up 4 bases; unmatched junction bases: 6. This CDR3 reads CASSLVGTAAYGYTF. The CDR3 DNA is TGTGCCAGCAGCTTGGTTGGGACAGCCGCCTATGGCTACACCTTC.

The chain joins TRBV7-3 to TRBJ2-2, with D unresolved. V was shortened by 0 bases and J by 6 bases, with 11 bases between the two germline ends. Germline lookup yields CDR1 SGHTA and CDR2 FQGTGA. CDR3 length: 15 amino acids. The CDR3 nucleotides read TGTGCCAGCAGCTTAACTTTCAGCGATTCCGGGGAGCTGTTTTTT. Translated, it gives CASSLTFSDSGELFF.

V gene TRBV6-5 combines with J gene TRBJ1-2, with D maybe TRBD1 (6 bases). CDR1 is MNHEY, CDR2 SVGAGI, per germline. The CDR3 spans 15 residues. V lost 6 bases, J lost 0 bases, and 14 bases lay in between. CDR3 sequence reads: CASRVLGTPNYGYTF. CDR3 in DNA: TGTGCCAGCAGGGTGTTGGGGACACCTAACTATGGCTACACCTTC.

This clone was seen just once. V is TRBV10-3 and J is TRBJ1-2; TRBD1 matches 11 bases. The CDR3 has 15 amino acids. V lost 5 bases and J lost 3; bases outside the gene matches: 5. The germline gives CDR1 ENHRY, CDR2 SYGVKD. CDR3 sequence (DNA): TGTGCCATCAGTTCCCTGGGACAGGGGGACTATGGCTACACCTTC. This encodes CAISSLGQGDYGYTF.

The DNA of the CDR3 is TGTGCCAGCAGCTTGGGCAGGGATGAGCAGTTCTTC. Its protein product is CASSLGRDEQFF. The chain combines TRBV5-4 with TRBJ2-1; perhaps TRBD1 as D (5 bases). Germline loops: CDR1 SGHNT, CDR2 YYREEE (reference sequence). V was shortened by 0 bases and J by 8 bases, with 6 bases between the two germline ends. The CDR3 runs 12 residues.

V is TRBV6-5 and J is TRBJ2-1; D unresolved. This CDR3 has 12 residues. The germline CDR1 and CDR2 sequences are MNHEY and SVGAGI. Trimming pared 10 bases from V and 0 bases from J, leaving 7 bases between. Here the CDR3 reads CATRSSYNEQFF. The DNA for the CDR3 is TGTGCCACGAGGAGCTCCTACAATGAGCAGTTCTTC.

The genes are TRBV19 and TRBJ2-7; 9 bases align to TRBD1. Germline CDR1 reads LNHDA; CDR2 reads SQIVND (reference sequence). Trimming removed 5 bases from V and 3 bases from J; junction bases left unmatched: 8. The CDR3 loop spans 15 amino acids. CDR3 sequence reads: CASSEGDRDIYEQYF. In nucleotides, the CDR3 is TGTGCCAGTAGTGAGGGGGACAGGGACATCTACGAGCAGTACTTC.

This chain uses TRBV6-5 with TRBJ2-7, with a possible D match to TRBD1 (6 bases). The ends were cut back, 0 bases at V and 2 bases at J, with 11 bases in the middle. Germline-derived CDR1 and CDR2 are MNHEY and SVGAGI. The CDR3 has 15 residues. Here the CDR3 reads CASSYSGGRAYEQYF. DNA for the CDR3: TGTGCCAGCAGTTACTCAGGGGGACGGGCCTACGAGCAGTACTTC.

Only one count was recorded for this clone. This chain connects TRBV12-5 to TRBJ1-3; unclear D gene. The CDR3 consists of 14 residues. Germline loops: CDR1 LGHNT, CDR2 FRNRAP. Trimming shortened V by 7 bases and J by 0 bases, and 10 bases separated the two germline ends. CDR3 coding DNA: TGTGCTAGTGAAGTGCGGGGCTCTGGAAACACCATATATTTT. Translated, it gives CASEVRGSGNTIYF.

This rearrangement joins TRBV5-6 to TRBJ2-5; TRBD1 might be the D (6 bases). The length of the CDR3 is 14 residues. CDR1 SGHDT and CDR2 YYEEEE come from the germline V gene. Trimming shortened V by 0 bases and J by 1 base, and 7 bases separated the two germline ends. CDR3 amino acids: CASSLGTAQETQYF. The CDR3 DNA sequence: TGTGCCAGCAGCTTGGGGACAGCCCAAGAGACCCAGTACTTC.

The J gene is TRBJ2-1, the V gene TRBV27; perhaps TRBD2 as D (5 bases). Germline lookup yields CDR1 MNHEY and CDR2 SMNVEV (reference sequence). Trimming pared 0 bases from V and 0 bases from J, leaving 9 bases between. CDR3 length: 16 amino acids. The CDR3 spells CASSLSSASSYNEQFF. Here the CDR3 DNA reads TGTGCCAGCAGTTTATCTAGCGCTAGCTCCTACAATGAGCAGTTCTTC.

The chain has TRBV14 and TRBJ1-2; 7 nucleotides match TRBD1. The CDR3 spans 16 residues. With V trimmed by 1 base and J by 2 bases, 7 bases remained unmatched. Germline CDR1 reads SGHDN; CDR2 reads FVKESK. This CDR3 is CASSQGQGEVNYGYTF. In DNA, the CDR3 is TGTGCCAGCAGCCAAGGCCAGGGGGAAGTCAACTATGGCTACACCTTC.

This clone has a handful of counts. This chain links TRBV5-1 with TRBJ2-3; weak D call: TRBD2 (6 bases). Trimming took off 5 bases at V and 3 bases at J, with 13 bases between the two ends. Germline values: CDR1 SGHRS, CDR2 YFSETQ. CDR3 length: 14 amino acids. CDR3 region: CASRGGIRTDTQYF. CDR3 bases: TGCGCCAGCAGAGGCGGGATAAGGACAGATACGCAGTATTTT.

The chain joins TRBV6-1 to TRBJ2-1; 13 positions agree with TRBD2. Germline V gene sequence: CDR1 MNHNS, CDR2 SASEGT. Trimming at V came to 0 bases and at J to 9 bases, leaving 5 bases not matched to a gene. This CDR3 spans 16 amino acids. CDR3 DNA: TGTGCCAGCAGTGAAGCGCGACTAGCGGGAGGCGGTGAGCAGTTCTTC. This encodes CASSEARLAGGGEQFF.

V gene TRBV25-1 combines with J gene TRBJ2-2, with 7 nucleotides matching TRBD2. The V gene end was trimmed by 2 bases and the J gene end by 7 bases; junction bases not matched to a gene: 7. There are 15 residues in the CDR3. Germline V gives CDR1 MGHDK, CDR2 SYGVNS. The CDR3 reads CASSEPTTGGGELFF. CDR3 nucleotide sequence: TGTGCCAGCAGTGAACCCACAACGGGAGGCGGGGAGCTGTTTTTT. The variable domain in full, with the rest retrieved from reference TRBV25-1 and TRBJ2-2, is EADIYQTPRYLVIGTGKKITLECSQTMGHDKMYWYQQDPGMELHLIHYSYGVNSTEKGDLSSESTVSRIRTEHFPLTLESARPSHTSQYLCASSEPTTGGGELFFGEGSRLTVL.

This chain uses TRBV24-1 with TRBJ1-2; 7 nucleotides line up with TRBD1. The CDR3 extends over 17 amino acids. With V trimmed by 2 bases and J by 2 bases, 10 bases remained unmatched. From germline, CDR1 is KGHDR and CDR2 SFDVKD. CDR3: CATSDSGQAGSNYGYTF. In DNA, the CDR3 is TGTGCCACCAGTGATTCCGGACAGGCGGGTTCCAACTATGGCTACACCTTC.

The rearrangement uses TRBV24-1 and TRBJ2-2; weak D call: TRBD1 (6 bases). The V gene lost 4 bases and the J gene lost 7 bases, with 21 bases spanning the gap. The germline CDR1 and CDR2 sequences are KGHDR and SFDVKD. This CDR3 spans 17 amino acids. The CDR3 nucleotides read TGTGCCACCAGTGAAAGGGTTGCAGGGGCCAGGAACGGGGAGCTGTTTTTT. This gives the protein CATSERVAGARNGELFF.

The CDR3 reads CASSLDGQGAGDTQYF. The CDR3 DNA is TGCGCCAGCAGCTTGGACGGACAGGGGGCAGGTGATACGCAGTATTTT. V and J are TRBV5-1 and TRBJ2-3; TRBD1 matches 11 bases. V lost 0 bases and J lost 6; bases outside the gene matches: 6. CDR3 length equals 16 residues. CDR1 is SGHRS and CDR2 is YFSETQ in the germline V gene.

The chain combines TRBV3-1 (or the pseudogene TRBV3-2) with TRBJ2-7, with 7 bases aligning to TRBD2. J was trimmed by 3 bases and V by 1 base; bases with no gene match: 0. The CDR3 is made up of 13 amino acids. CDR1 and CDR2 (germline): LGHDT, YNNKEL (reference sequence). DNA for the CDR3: TGTGCCAGCAGCCAAGCGGGGGGCTACGAGCAGTACTTC. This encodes CASSQAGGYEQYF.

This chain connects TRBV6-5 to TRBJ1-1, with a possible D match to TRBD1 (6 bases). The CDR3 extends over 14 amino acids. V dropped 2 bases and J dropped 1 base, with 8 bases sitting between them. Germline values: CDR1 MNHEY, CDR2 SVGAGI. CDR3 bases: TGTGCCAGCAGTTACACGGACAGGAACACTGAAGCTTTCTTT. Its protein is CASSYTDRNTEAFF.

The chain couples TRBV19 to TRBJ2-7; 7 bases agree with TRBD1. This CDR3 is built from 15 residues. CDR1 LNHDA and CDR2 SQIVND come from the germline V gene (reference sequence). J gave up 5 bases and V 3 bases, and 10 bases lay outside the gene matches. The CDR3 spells CASSITSGTADEQYF. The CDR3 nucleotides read TGTGCCAGTAGTATCACCTCCGGGACAGCGGACGAGCAGTACTTC.